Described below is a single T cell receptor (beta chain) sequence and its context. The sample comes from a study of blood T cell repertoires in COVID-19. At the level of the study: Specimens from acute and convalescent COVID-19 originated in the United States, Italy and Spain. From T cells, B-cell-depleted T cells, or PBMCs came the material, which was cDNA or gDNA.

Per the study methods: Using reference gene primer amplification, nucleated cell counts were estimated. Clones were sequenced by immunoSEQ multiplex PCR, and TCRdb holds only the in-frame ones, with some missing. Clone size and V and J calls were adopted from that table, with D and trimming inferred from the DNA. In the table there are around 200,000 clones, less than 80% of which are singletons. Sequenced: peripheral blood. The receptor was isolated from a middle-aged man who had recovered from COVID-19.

CDR3 amino acids: CASSNNYGYTF. For the CDR3, the DNA is TGTGCCAGCAGCAATAACTATGGCTACACCTTC. V and J are TRBV6-5 and TRBJ1-2; D remains ambiguous. This CDR3 has 11 amino acids. Germline V lookup: CDR1 MNHEY, CDR2 SVGAGI. The ends were cut back, 6 bases at V and 1 base at J, with 3 bases in the middle.